This T cell receptor beta chain was documented in a study of neurological immune-mediated disorders. Every sequencing run generated over 190 million TCR-beta sequences from 15-18 subjects. MiXCR was run by TCRdb on the 5' RACE reads, yielding one entry per CDR3 protein. The sample lists around 19,000 distinct CDR3 sequences; roughly a tenth were seen once. This clonotype was seen many times. V dropped 1 base and J dropped 0 bases, with 8 bases sitting between them. The CDR3 is 15 amino acids. Per germline, CDR1 SGHDT and CDR2 YYEEEE. The V gene is TRBV5-6, the J gene TRBJ1-5, with D unclear. The clonotype comes from a woman in her 50s in good health. The sequenced material came from CD8+ T cells from blood. The CDR3 loop is CASSLKKNSNQPQHF. DNA for the CDR3: TGTGCCAGCAGCTTGAAGAAAAATAGCAATCAGCCCCAGCATTTT.